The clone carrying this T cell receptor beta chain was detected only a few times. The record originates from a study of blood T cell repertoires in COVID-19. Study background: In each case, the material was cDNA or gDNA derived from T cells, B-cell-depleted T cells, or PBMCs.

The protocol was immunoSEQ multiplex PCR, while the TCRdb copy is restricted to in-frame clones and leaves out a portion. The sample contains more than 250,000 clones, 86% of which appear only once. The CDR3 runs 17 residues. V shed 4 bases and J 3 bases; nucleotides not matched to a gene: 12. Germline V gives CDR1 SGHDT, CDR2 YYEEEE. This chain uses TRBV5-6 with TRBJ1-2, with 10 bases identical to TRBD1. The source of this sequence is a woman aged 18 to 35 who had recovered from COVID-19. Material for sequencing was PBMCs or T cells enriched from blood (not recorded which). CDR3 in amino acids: CASSSGTGETFHYGYTF. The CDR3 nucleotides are TGTGCCAGCAGCAGCGGGACAGGGGAAACCTTCCACTATGGCTACACCTTC. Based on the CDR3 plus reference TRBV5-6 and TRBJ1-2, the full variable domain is DAGVTQSPTHLIKTRGQQVTLRCSPKSGHDTVSWYQQALGQGPQFIFQYYEEEERQRGNFPDRFSGHQFPNYSSELNVNALLLGDSALYLCASSSGTGETFHYGYTFGSGTRLTVV.